This T cell receptor (beta chain) was identified in a study of T cell responses to AZD1222 COVID-19 vaccine (dated by TCRdb to the early 2020s). For the study in its entirety: A total of 230 to 250 trial participants underwent TCR sequencing, of whom 200 to 220 received two doses of AZD1222 and about 25 received two doses of the MenACWY control vaccine. Enrollment into the trials was organized by age into subgroups of 18-55, 56-69 and 70-plus years, and those subgroups contained roughly 140, 27 and 60 TCR-sequenced participants, respectively. General study outcomes and caveats: Because no samples from the day 14 peak response were available, repertoires could be characterized only after the peak T cell response. Epitopes outside the regions mutated in the B.1.351 and B.1.1.7 variants were reportedly recognized by nearly half of the unique spike-specific TCRs. Participants were mostly white British and included more females than males, and it was suggested by the authors that clonal diversity may have been underestimated. CD4 TCRs associated with the vaccine covered the entire spike protein, and the dominant responses were in regions 160-218 and 743-854. After two AZD1222 doses, both the breadth and the depth of spike-specific TCRs were significantly higher than at day 0 and than in MenACWY recipients. In the small 56-69-year group, the increase in depth fell short of significance, most likely because of low power. Conclusions about previously exposed vaccinees are limited, since just six AZD1222 recipients were seropositive for SARS-CoV-2 at baseline.

The sample's time point label is to be understood as: sample from adult after SARS-CoV-2 infection, after symptom onset. A couple of convalescent COVID-19 patients, sampled after symptom onset from adults with prior SARS-CoV-2 infection, were also TCR-sequenced for comparison. To note about this clone: Its antigen has not been determined. No much larger clonotype is one base removed from it; base qualities were not supplied.

V is clipped by 5 bases and J by 2 bases, and the sequence between their germline boundaries is 9 bases long. Looking up the germline V gene yields CDR1 ENHRY and CDR2 SYGVKD. The CDR3 goes from the cysteine to the phenylalanine over 13 residues. CDR3 DNA is the only sequence kept; it has 39 bases, read in frame from the first base. The CDR3 regions of human TCRbeta chains were subjected to immunosequencing. On the study's bioinformatics: Repertoire TCRs were matched against a reference library of SARS-CoV-2-specific TCRs generated with the MIRA antigen-specificity platform. Breadth was defined as the fraction of unique TCRs that were SARS-CoV-2-associated. Depth was defined as the fraction of total T cells that were SARS-CoV-2-associated. Using the MIRA data, each spike-specific TCR was mapped to the spike region that the TCR reacts to and placed in a CD4 or CD8 class. Log10-transformed breadth and depth values were compared by one-way ANOVA with Sidak's multiple comparisons tests. TCRdb holds this immuneACCESS table with in-frame rearrangements only. Some clones are missing; in checked studies, unresolved V genes explain under half, and the rest has no known cause. The DNA gave D and trimming, while V, J and clone size come from that table. The sample table records more than 150,000 clones; about 88% of these occur just once. The top ten clonotypes cover just under 7% of the sample.

This clonotype originated in an adult who had recovered from COVID-19. The sequencing here drew on peripheral blood, taken after recovery from COVID-19. This sequence uses TRBV10-3 and TRBJ1-1; a confident D gene designation cannot be given. The nucleotide sequence is TGTGCCATCAGTTCGGCGGGAAACACTGAAGCTTTCTTT. This yields the protein CAISSAGNTEAFF.